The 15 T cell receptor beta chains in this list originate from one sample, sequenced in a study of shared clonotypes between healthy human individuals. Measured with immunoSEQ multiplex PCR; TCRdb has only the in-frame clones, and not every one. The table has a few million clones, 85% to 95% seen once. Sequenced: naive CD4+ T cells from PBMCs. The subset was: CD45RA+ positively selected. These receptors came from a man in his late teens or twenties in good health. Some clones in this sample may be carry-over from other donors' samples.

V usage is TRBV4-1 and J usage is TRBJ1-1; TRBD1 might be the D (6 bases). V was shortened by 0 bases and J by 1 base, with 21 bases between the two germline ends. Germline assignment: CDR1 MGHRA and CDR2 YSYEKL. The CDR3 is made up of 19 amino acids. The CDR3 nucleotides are TGCGCCAGCAGCCAAGATTTTTCACCGGGGACATTTAGGAACACTGAAGCTTTCTTT. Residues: CASSQDFSPGTFRNTEAFF.

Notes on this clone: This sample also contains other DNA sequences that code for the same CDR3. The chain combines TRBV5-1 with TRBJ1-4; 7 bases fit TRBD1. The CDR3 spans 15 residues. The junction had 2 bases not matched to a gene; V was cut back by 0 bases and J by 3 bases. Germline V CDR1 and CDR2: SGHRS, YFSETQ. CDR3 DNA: TGCGCCAGCAGCTTGGAGGGACAGTCTAATGAAAAACTGTTTTTT. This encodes CASSLEGQSNEKLFF.

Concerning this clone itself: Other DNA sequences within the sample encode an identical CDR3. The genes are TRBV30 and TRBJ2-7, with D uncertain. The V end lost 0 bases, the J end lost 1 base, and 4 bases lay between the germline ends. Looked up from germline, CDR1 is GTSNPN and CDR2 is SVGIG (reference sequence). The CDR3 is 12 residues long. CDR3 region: CAWSVGSYEQYF. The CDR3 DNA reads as TGTGCCTGGAGTGTAGGGTCCTACGAGCAGTACTTC. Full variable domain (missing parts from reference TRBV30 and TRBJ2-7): SQTIHQWPATLVQPVGSPLSLECTVEGTSNPNLYWYRQAAGRGLQLLFYSVGIGQISSEVPQNLSASRPQDRQFILSSKKLLLSDSGFYLCAWSVGSYEQYFGPGTRLTVT.

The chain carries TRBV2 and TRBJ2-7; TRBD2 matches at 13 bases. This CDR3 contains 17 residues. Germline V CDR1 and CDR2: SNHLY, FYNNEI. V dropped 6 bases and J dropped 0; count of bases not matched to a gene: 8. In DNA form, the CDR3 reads TGTGCCAGCAGGGCACTAGCGGGAGGGCCCCACTCCTACGAGCAGTACTTC. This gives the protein CASRALAGGPHSYEQYF.

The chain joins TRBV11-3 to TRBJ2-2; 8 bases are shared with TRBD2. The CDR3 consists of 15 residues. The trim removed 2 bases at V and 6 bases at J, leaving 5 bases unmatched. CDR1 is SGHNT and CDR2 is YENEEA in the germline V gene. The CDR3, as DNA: TGTGCCAGCAGCTTACTGACTAGCGTCCCCGGGGAGCTGTTTTTT. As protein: CASSLLTSVPGELFF.

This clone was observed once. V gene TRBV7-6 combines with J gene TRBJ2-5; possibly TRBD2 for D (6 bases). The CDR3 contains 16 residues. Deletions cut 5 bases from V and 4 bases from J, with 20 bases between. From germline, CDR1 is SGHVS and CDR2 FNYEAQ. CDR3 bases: TGTGCCAGCAGCACGGGACTCTTCGCCTGGCGAGAGACCCAGTACTTC. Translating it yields CASSTGLFAWRETQYF.

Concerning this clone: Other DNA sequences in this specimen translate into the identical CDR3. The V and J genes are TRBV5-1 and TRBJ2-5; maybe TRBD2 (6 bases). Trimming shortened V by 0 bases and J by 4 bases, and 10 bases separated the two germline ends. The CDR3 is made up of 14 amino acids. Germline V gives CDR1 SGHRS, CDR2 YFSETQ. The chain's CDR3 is CASSLAVGGETQYF. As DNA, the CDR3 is TGCGCCAGCAGCTTGGCCGTCGGGGGAGAGACCCAGTACTTC.

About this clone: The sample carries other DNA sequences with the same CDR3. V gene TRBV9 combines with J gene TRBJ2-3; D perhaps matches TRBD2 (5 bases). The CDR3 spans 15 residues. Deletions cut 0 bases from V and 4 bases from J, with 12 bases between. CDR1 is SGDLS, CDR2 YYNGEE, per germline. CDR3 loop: CASSVATGSADTQYF. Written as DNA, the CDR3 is TGTGCCAGCAGCGTAGCTACGGGGTCGGCAGATACGCAGTATTTT.

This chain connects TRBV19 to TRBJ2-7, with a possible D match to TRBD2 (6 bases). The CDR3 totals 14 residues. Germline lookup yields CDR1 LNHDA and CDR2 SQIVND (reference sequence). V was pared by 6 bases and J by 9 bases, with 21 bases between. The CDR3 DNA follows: TGTGCCAGTAGCCAACCAGGAGGGCCGGAAGGGCAGTACTTC. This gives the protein CASSQPGGPEGQYF. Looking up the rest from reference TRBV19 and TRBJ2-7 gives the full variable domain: DGGITQSPKYLFRKEGQNVTLSCEQNLNHDAMYWYRQDPGQGLRLIYYSQIVNDFQKGDIAEGYSVSREKKESFPLTVTSAQKNPTAFYLCASSQPGGPEGQYFGPGTRLTVT.

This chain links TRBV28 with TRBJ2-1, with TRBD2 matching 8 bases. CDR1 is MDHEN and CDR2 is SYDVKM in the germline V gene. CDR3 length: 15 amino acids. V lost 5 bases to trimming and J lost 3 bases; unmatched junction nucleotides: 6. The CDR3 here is CASSGASGGYNEQFF. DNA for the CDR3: TGTGCCAGCAGTGGGGCAAGCGGGGGCTACAATGAGCAGTTCTTC.

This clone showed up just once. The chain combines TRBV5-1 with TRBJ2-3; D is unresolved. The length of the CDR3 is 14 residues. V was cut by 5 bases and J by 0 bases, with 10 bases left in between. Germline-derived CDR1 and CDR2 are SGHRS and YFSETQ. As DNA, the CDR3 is TGCGCCAGCAGGCCACGGAGTAGCACAGATACGCAGTATTTT. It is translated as CASRPRSSTDTQYF.

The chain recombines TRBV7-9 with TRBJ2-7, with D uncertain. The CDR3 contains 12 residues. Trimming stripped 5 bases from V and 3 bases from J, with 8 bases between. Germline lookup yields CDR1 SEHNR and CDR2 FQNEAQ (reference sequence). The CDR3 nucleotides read TGTGCCAGCAGCGACACCTTCTACGAGCAGTACTTC. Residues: CASSDTFYEQYF. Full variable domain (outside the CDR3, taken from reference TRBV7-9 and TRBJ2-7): DTGVSQNPRHKITKRGQNVTFRCDPISEHNRLYWYRQTLGQGPEFLTYFQNEAQLEKSRLLSDRFSAERPKGSFSTLEIQRTEQGDSAMYLCASSDTFYEQYFGPGTRLTVT.

The DNA of the CDR3 is TGCAGCGTTGTACAGGGTTTCTACAATGAGCAGTTCTTC. The encoded protein is CSVVQGFYNEQFF. The rearrangement joins TRBV29-1 to TRBJ2-1; perhaps TRBD1 as D (6 bases). CDR1 is SQVTM, CDR2 ANQGSEA, per germline. The CDR3 extends over 13 amino acids. The V gene lost 4 bases and the J gene lost 3 bases, with 10 bases spanning the gap.

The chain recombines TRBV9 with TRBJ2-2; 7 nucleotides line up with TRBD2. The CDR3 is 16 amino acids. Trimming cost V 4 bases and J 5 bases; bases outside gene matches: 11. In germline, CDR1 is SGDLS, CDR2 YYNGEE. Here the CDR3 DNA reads TGTGCCAGCAGCCGCCGGGCGGGAGTAGGAACCGGGGAGCTGTTTTTT. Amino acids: CASSRRAGVGTGELFF.

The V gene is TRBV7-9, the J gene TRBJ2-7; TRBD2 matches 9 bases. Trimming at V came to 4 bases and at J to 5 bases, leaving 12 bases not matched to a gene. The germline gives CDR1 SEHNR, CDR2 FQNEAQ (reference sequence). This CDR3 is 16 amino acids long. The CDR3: CASSYLFGTSFDEQYF. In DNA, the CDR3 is TGTGCCAGCAGCTACCTCTTTGGGACTAGCTTTGACGAGCAGTACTTC.